These 14 T cell receptor beta chains came from one sample sequenced in a study of chemoradiotherapy in HPV16-positive cancers. Only in-frame clones appear in the TCRdb table, and some are missing; sequencing was by immunoSEQ multiplex PCR. The sample shows tens of thousands of clones, approximately 88% of them seen only once. The sample in question was blood, obtained from a patient who underwent chemoradiotherapy. These receptor sequences come from a human donor with HPV-associated anogenital cancer.

V gene TRBV27 combines with J gene TRBJ1-1, with D unclear. The CDR3 loop spans 17 amino acids. Between the trimmed V and J ends, which lost 0 bases and 0 bases, there was a span of 14 bases. Per germline, CDR1 MNHEY and CDR2 SMNVEV (reference sequence). CDR3 sequence reads: CASSLSWPSGVNTEAFF. Here the CDR3 DNA reads TGTGCCAGCAGTTTATCGTGGCCCTCTGGAGTGAACACTGAAGCTTTCTTT.

The rearrangement uses TRBV9 and TRBJ2-2; 12 bases align to TRBD2. Germline lookup yields CDR1 SGDLS and CDR2 YYNGEE. After removal of 4 bases from V and 7 bases from J, the junction contained 11 bases not matched to a gene. The CDR3 spans 17 residues. The CDR3 loop reads CASSLGGTSGRDGELFF. Here the CDR3 DNA reads TGTGCCAGCAGCCTCGGGGGGACTAGCGGGCGGGACGGGGAGCTGTTTTTT.

V is TRBV11-2 and J is TRBJ1-1; D uncertain. The V gene lost 5 bases and the J gene lost 8 bases, with 12 bases spanning the gap. Germline-derived CDR1 and CDR2 are SGHAT and FQNNGV. This CDR3 is 12 amino acids long. Here the CDR3 DNA reads TGTGCCAGCAGCCCTCGACCGGGCGAAGCTTTCTTT. This codes for CASSPRPGEAFF. The full variable domain, its missing parts supplied by reference TRBV11-2 and TRBJ1-1, is EAGVAQSPRYKIIEKRQSVAFWCNPISGHATLYWYQQILGQGPKLLIQFQNNGVVDDSQLPKDRFSAERLKGVDSTLKIQPAKLEDSAVYLCASSPRPGEAFFGQGTRLTVV.

V usage is TRBV30 and J usage is TRBJ1-4; D might be TRBD1 (5 bases). V shed 2 bases and J shed 6 bases, with 13 bases lying between them. This CDR3 comprises 14 residues. In germline, CDR1 is GTSNPN, CDR2 SVGIG (reference sequence). CDR3 amino acids: CAWSPRGWDEKLFF. CDR3 DNA: TGTGCCTGGAGTCCACGGGGCTGGGATGAAAAACTGTTTTTT.

DNA of the CDR3: TGTGCCAGCAGGTTGACGACAGATACGCAGTATTTT. Translated: CASRLTTDTQYF. V and J are TRBV6-6 and TRBJ2-3, with D unclear. The CDR3 extends over 12 amino acids. V dropped 6 bases and J dropped 3 bases, with 7 bases sitting between them. Germline values: CDR1 MNHNY, CDR2 SVGAGI (reference sequence).

V is TRBV5-4 and J is TRBJ1-4; 11 nucleotides line up with TRBD1. Germline CDR1 SGHNT, CDR2 YYREEE (reference sequence). V gave up 1 base and J gave up 11 bases; unmatched junction bases: 10. There are 16 residues in the CDR3. CDR3 DNA sequence: TGTGCCAGCAGCTTGAGCCCGGGACAGGGGGGGGAGAAACTGTTTTTT. Translating it yields CASSLSPGQGGEKLFF.

The chain uses TRBV27 and TRBJ2-5, with 9 bases lining up with TRBD2. This CDR3 region has 17 residues. V was clipped by 7 bases and J by 5 bases; unmatched bases: 17. Germline loops: CDR1 MNHEY, CDR2 SMNVEV (reference sequence). In DNA form, the CDR3 reads TGTGCCAGCAATGCCGGGACTAGCTTTTTTCGTGGTGAGACCCAGTACTTC. Protein: CASNAGTSFFRGETQYF.

The chain joins TRBV2 to TRBJ2-1, with 10 nucleotides matching TRBD2. CDR3 length: 14 amino acids. Losses at the gene ends were 3 bases for V and 8 bases for J; bases not matched to a gene: 4. In germline, CDR1 is SNHLY, CDR2 FYNNEI. Here the CDR3 DNA reads TGTGCCAGCAGTGAGGTAGCGGGGGGTCATGAGCAGTTCTTC. This sequence encodes CASSEVAGGHEQFF.

This chain joins TRBV7-9 and TRBJ2-7, with 13 bases identical to TRBD2. The germline gives CDR1 SEHNR, CDR2 FQNEAQ (reference sequence). The CDR3 is made up of 16 amino acids. Trimming removed 5 bases from V and 1 base from J; junction bases left unmatched: 5. The CDR3, as DNA: TGTGCCAGCAGCCCCGGGACTAGCGGGATATCCTACGAGCAGTACTTC. Protein product: CASSPGTSGISYEQYF.

This clone was observed a single time. This sequence joins TRBV5-1 and TRBJ2-5; D is possibly TRBD2 (5 bases). The CDR3 is 13 residues long. V shed 4 bases and J shed 4 bases, with 11 bases lying between them. The germline gives CDR1 SGHRS, CDR2 YFSETQ. CDR3 region: CASSPDRGETQYF. CDR3 nucleotides: TGCGCCAGCAGCCCCGACCGGGGAGAGACCCAGTACTTC.

This clone has a single count. The rearrangement links TRBV5-6 to TRBJ2-2; D not certain. V was cut by 4 bases and J by 4 bases, with 20 bases left in between. The length of the CDR3 is 17 residues. Germline values: CDR1 SGHDT, CDR2 YYEEEE. The CDR3 protein is CASSPPSGSAFTGELFF. The CDR3 DNA follows: TGTGCCAGCAGCCCGCCCTCCGGGTCAGCCTTCACCGGGGAGCTGTTTTTT.

V gene TRBV19 combines with J gene TRBJ1-2; 9 nucleotides align to TRBD1. The CDR3 runs 16 residues. CDR1 LNHDA and CDR2 SQIVND come from the germline V gene (reference sequence). V lost 4 bases to trimming and J lost 7 bases; unmatched junction nucleotides: 13. CDR3 DNA: TGTGCCAGTAGTACAAAAACCCGGGACAGGGACGGTGGCTACACCTTC. This encodes CASSTKTRDRDGGYTF.

This clone was detected once. The V call is TRBV2, the J call TRBJ1-5; TRBD1 might be the D (5 bases). The CDR3 runs 13 residues. Germline lookup yields CDR1 SNHLY and CDR2 FYNNEI. The V and J ends lost 8 bases and 4 bases respectively, with 12 bases between them. CDR3 coding DNA: TGTGCCAGCTGTCGGGACGGGAATCAGCCCCAGCATTTT. This codes for CASCRDGNQPQHF.

This sequence joins TRBV30 and TRBJ2-7; TRBD2 matches at 9 bases. The CDR3 extends over 13 amino acids. V trimming: 4 bases; J trimming: 1 base; junction bases outside the gene matches: 2. Per germline, CDR1 GTSNPN and CDR2 SVGIG (reference sequence). In DNA form, the CDR3 reads TGTGCCTGGATGGCGGGGGGGTCCTACGAGCAGTACTTC. Its protein product is CAWMAGGSYEQYF.